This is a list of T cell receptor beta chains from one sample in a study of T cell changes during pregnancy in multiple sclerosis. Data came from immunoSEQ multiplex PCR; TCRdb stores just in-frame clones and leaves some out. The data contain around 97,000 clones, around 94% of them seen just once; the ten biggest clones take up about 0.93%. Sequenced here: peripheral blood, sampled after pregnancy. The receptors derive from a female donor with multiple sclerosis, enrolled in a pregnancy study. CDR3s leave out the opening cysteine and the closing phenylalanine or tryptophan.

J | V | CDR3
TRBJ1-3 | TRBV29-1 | SVVLGGLSGNTIY
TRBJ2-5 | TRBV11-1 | ASSPRGRKDQETQY
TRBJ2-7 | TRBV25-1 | ASTEGGGSEQY
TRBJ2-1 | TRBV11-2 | ASSLVVNEQF
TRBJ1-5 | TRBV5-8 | ASSLRGPSGNQPQH
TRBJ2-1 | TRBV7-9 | ASSSGTSGGISEQF
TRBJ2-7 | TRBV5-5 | ASSGGTTYEQY
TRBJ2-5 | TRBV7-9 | ASSPRDRGRGETQY
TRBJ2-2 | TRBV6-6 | ASSYLDTNTGELF
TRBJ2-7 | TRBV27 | ASSFFPGGTPLGYEQY
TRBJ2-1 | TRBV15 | ATSRASGSLIEQF
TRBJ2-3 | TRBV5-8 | ASSLRSTDTQY
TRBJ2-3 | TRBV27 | ASSLVAGRSTDTQY
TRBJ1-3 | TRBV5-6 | ASNLSPGGNTIY
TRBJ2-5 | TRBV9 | ASSGASGGREETQY
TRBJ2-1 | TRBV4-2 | ASSFTARTVYNEQF
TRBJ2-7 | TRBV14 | ASSQLGRWWQY
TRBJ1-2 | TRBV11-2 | ASSLEGQVNYGYT
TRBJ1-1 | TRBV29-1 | SVGGAGGTEAF
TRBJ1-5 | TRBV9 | ARTRRASNQPQH
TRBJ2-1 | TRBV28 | ASNPLAGLRNEQF
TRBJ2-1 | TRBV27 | ASSPGTSAYNEQF
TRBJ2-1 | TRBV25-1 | ASSEWGDEQF
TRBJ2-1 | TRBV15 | ATSRDPLVGPIQF
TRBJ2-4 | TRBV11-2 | ASRDPGQGYSSIQY
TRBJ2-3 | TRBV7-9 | ASSLGGPALGHTQY
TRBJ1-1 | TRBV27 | ASSLPGLEAF
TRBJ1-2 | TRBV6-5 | ASRVQGTNYGYT
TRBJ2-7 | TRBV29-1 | SVWTSGVYEQY
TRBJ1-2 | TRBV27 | ASSLGGNYGYT
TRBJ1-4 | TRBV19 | ASSPGVGQVEKLF